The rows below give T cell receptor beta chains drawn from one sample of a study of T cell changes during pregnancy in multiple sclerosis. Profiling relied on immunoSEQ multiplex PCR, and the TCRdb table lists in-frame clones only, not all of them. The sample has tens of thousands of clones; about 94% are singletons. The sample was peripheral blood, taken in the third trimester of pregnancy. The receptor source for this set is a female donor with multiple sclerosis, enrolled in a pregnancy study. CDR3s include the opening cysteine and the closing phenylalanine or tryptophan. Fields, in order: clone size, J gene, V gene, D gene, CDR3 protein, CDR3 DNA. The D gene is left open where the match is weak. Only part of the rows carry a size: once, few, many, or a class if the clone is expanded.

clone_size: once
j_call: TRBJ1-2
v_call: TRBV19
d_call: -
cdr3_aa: CASSYLTANYGYTF
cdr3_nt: TGTGCCAGTAGTTACCTGACAGCTAACTATGGCTACACCTTC

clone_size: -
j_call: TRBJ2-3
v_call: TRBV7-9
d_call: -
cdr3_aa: CASSLDRLADTQYF
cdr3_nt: TGTGCCAGCAGCTTAGACCGGTTAGCAGATACGCAGTATTTT

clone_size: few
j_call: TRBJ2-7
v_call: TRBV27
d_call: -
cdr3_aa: CASSRTRTSYEQYF
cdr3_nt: TGTGCCAGCAGTCGGACAAGAACCTCCTACGAGCAGTACTTC

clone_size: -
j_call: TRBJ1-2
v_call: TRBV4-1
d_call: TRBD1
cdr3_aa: CASSRRDRGLDGYTF
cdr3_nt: TGCGCCAGCAGCCGCCGGGACAGGGGGCTGGATGGCTACACCTTC

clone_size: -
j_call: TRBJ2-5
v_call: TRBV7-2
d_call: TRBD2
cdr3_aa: CASRGTSGSQETQYF
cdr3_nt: TGTGCCAGCAGGGGGACTAGCGGGAGTCAAGAGACCCAGTACTTC

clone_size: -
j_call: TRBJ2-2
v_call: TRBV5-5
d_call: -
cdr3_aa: CASSSLEGMETGELFF
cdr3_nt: TGTGCCAGCTCGTCCCTTGAGGGAATGGAAACCGGGGAGCTGTTTTTT

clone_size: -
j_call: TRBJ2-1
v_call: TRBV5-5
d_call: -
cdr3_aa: CASSLRVIGSSYNEQFF
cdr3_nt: TGTGCCAGCAGCTTGAGAGTTATCGGGAGTTCCTACAATGAGCAGTTCTTC

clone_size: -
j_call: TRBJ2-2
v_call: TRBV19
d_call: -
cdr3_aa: CASSQQESGELFF
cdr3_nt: TGTGCCAGTAGTCAACAGGAAAGCGGGGAGCTGTTTTTT

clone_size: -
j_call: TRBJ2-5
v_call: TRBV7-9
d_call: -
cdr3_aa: CASSLGGRGPQYF
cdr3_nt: TGTGCCAGCAGCTTAGGGGGTAGGGGCCCCCAGTACTTC

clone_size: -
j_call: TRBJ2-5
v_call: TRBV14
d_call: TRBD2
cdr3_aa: CASSFLLAGKETQYF
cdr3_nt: TGTGCCAGCAGCTTCCTACTAGCGGGAAAAGAGACCCAGTACTTC

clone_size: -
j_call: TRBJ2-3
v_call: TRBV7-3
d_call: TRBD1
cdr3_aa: CASSPRLGQGPDTQYF
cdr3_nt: TGTGCCAGCAGCCCCCGGTTGGGACAGGGGCCCGATACGCAGTATTTT

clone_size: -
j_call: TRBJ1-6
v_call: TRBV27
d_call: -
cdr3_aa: CASSLERGTPLHF
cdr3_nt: TGTGCCAGCAGTTTAGAGCGGGGGACGCCCCTCCACTTT

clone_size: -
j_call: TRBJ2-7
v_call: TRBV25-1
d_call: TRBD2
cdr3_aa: CASSATSGRVHEQYF
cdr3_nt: TGTGCCAGCAGTGCCACTAGCGGGAGGGTCCACGAGCAGTACTTC

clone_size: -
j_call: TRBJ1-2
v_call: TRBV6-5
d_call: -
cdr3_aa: CASSYRGGGYGYTF
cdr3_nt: TGTGCCAGCAGTTACAGGGGGGGAGGCTATGGCTACACCTTC

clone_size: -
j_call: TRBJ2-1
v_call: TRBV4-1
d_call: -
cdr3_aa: CASSQDPVPSSYNEQFF
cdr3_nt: TGCGCCAGCAGCCAAGATCCCGTCCCGAGCTCCTACAATGAGCAGTTCTTC

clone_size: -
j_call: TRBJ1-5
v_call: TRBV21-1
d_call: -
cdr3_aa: CASSKEEKWGQGGRNQPQHF
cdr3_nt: TGTGCCAGCAGCAAAGAGGAAAAGTGGGGACAGGGAGGTCGCAATCAGCCCCAGCATTTT

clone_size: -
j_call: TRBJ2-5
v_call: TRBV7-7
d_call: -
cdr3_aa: CASSVGGQGTQYF
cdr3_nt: TGTGCCAGCAGCGTCGGGGGGCAGGGGACCCAGTACTTC

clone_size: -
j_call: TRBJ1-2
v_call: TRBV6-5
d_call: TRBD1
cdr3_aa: CASSYSGQADYGYTF
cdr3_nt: TGTGCCAGCAGTTACTCAGGACAGGCCGACTATGGCTACACCTTC

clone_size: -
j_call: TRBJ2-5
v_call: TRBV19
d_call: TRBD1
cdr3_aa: CASSGGTGSGETQYF
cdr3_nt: TGTGCCAGTAGTGGGGGGACAGGATCGGGGGAGACCCAGTACTTC

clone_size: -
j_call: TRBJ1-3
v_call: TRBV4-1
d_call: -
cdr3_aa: CASSQVLVRRDSGNTIYF
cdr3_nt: TGCGCCAGCAGCCAAGTATTAGTACGGAGGGACTCTGGAAACACCATATATTTT

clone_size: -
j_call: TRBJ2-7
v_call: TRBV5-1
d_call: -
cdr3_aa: CASSLAAGLNEQYF
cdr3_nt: TGCGCCAGCAGCTTGGCCGCAGGGCTCAACGAGCAGTACTTC

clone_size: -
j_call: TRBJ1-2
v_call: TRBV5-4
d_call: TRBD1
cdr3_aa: CASSPTGGGYTF
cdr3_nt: TGTGCCAGCAGCCCTACAGGGGGAGGCTACACCTTC

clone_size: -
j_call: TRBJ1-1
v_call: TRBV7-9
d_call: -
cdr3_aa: CASRPTGGGTEAFF
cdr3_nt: TGTGCCAGCAGACCGACGGGAGGGGGGACTGAAGCTTTCTTT

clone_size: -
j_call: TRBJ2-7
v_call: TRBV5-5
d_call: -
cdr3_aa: CASSLDTSYEQYF
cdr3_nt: TGTGCCAGCAGCTTGGACACCTCCTACGAGCAGTACTTC

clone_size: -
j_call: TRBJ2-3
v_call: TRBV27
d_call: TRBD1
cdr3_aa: CASTRQGDRTDTQYF
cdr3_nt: TGTGCCAGCACGCGGCAAGGGGACAGGACAGATACGCAGTATTTT

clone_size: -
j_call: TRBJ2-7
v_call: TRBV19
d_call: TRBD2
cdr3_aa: CASSPGTSATYEQYF
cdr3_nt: TGTGCCAGTAGTCCCGGGACTAGCGCGACCTACGAGCAGTACTTC

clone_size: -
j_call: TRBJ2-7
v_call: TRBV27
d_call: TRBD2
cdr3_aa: CASSSTSGSYEQYF
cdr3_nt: TGTGCCAGCAGTTCTACTAGCGGGAGCTACGAGCAGTACTTC

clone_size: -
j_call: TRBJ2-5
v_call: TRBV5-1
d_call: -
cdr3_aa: CASSFTAQETQYF
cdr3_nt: TGCGCCAGCAGCTTTACTGCTCAAGAGACCCAGTACTTC

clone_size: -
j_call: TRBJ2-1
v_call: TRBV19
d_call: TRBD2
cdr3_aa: CASSTLAGGPNEQFF
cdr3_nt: TGTGCCAGTAGTACACTAGCGGGAGGGCCTAATGAGCAGTTCTTC

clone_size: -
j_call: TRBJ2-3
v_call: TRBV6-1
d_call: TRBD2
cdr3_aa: CASNGLDGADTQYF
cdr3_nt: TGTGCCAGCAACGGACTAGACGGAGCAGATACGCAGTATTTT

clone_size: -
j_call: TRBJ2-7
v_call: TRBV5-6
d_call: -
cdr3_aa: CASSSTGIAYEQYF
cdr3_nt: TGTGCCAGCAGCTCTACAGGGATCGCCTACGAGCAGTACTTC

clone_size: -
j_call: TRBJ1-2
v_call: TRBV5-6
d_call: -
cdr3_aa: CASSQTGLGRGYTF
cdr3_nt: TGTGCCAGCAGCCAAACCGGACTCGGGCGAGGCTACACCTTC

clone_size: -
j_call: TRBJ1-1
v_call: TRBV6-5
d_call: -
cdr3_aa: CASSPSPGWATEAFF
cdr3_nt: TGTGCCAGCAGCCCGAGTCCAGGTTGGGCCACTGAAGCTTTCTTT

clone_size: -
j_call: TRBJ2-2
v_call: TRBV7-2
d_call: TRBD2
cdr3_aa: CASSLATSGYPGGELFF
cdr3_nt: TGTGCCAGCAGCCTTGCGACTAGCGGGTATCCCGGGGGGGAGCTGTTTTTT

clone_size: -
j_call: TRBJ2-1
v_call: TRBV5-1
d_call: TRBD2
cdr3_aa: CASSLGSGSGEQFF
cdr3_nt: TGCGCCAGCAGCTTGGGTAGCGGGAGTGGCGAGCAGTTCTTC

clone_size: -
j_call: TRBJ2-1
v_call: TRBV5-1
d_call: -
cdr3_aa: CASSLEGVGYNEQFF
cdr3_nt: TGCGCCAGCAGCTTGGAGGGAGTTGGGTACAATGAGCAGTTCTTC

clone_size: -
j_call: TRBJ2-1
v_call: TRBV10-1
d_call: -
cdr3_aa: CASSERESSYNEQFF
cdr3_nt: TGCGCCAGCAGTGAGCGGGAGAGCTCCTACAATGAGCAGTTCTTC

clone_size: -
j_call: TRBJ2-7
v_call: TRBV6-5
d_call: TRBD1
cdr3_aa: CATRGLQGRDEQYF
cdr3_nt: TGTGCCACAAGGGGGCTGCAGGGTCGAGACGAGCAGTACTTC

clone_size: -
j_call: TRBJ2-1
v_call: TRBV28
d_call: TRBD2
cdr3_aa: CASSYRGGTSGSKIF
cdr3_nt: TGTGCCAGCAGTTATAGGGGGGGGACTAGCGGGAGTAAAATCTTC

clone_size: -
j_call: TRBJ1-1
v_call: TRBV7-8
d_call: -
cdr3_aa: CASRKGVNTEAFF
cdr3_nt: TGTGCCAGCAGAAAAGGGGTGAACACTGAAGCTTTCTTT

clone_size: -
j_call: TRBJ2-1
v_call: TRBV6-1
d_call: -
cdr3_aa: CASSAGWWQFF
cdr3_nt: TGTGCCAGCAGTGCCGGGTGGTGGCAGTTCTTC

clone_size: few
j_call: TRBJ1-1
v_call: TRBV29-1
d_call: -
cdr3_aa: CSVGGSTEAFF
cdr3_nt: TGCAGCGTTGGAGGGAGCACTGAAGCTTTCTTT

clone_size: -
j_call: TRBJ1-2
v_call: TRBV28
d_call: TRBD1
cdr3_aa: CASSVSGGYGYTF
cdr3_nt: TGTGCCAGCAGTGTCTCAGGGGGCTATGGCTACACCTTC

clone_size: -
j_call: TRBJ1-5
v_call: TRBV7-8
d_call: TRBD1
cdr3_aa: CASSLRTGDQPQHF
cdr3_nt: TGTGCCAGCAGCTTAAGGACAGGGGATCAGCCCCAGCATTTT

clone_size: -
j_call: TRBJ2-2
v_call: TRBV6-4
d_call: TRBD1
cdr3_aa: CASSGTGSTGELFF
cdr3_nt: TGTGCCAGCAGTGGGACAGGGAGCACCGGGGAGCTGTTTTTT

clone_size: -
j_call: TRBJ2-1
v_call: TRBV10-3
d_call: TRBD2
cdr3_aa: CAISDRTSGRHEQFF
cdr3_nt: TGTGCCATCAGTGACCGGACTAGCGGGAGACACGAGCAGTTCTTC

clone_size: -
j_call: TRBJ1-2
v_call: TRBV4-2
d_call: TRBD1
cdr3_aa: CASSLGGTGINYGYTF
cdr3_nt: TGTGCCAGCAGCCTAGGCGGGACAGGGATTAACTATGGCTACACCTTC

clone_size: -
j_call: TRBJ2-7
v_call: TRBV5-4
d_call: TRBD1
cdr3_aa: CASSSGGEQYF
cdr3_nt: TGTGCCAGCAGCTCAGGGGGCGAGCAGTACTTC

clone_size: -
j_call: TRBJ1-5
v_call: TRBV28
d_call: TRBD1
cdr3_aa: CASNTGGSGNQPQHF
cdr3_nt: TGTGCCAGCAATACAGGGGGGAGTGGCAATCAGCCCCAGCATTTT

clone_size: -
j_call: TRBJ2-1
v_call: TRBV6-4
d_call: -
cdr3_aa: CASSDSSGYEQFF
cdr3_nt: TGTGCCAGCAGTGACTCGTCGGGTTATGAGCAGTTCTTC

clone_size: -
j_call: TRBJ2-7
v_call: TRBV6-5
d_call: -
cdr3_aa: CASSFADYAEQYF
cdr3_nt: TGTGCCAGCAGTTTTGCAGACTACGCCGAGCAGTACTTC